Below are 20 T cell receptor beta chains sequenced from a single sample in a study of blood T cell repertoires in COVID-19 (dated by TCRdb to 2020 to 2021). The method behind the library was the immunoSEQ multiplex PCR assay. Imported from immuneACCESS, the table was reduced by TCRdb to in-frame sequences with V and J called. These copies leave out some clones; in studies compared against another copy, an unresolved V gene accounts for under half, and the cause of the remainder is not known. A total of tens of thousands of clones appear in this sample, about 87% of them only once. More than 5.5% of the sample is taken by the ten largest. The sequenced material came from peripheral blood. The receptor source for this set is a woman over 75 with acute or convalescent COVID-19.

This chain uses TRBV19 with TRBJ1-4; TRBD1 aligns across 9 bases. Germline values: CDR1 LNHDA, CDR2 SQIVND (reference sequence). This CDR3 is 16 amino acids long. The trim removed 5 bases at V and 4 bases at J, leaving 8 bases unmatched. In DNA, the CDR3 is TGTGCCAGTAGTTCGGACAGGGGTACAGTTAATGAAAAACTGTTTTTT. It translates to CASSSDRGTVNEKLFF.

The gene calls are TRBV10-3 and TRBJ1-2; 12 nucleotides agree with TRBD1. V gave up 5 bases and J gave up 8 bases; unmatched junction bases: 9. CDR3 size: 15 residues. The germline CDR1 and CDR2 sequences are ENHRY and SYGVKD. CDR3 loop: CAISSGTGGAQGYTF. The CDR3 DNA reads as TGTGCCATCAGTTCCGGGACAGGGGGCGCCCAGGGCTACACCTTC.

The V call is TRBV6-5, the J call TRBJ2-5; TRBD2 aligns across 13 bases. Germline V CDR1 and CDR2: MNHEY, SVGAGI. The CDR3 is made up of 15 amino acids. Unmatched junction bases numbered 5, after V lost 7 bases and J lost 3 bases. CDR3 bases: TGTGCCAGCAAACTAGCGGGAGGGCCGAAAGAGACCCAGTACTTC. Protein product: CASKLAGGPKETQYF.

This rearrangement joins TRBV7-3 to TRBJ2-1, with 7 bases that match TRBD2. The V gene's germline CDR1 is SGHTA and CDR2 FQGTGA. After removal of 1 base from V and 2 bases from J, the junction contained 8 bases not matched to a gene. The CDR3 extends over 17 amino acids. The CDR3 sequence: CASSLIGGRATYNEQFF. In DNA form, the CDR3 reads TGTGCCAGCAGCTTAATAGGAGGGAGGGCCACCTACAATGAGCAGTTCTTC.

The DNA of the CDR3 is TGTGCCTGGAGTGTACGGGCCGGGACAGGCAATAATTCACCCCTCCACTTT. Amino acid sequence: CAWSVRAGTGNNSPLHF. V is TRBV30 and J is TRBJ1-6, with TRBD1 matching over 8 bases. In germline, CDR1 is GTSNPN, CDR2 SVGIG (reference sequence). J was trimmed by 5 bases and V by 0 bases; bases with no gene match: 9. This CDR3 is 17 amino acids long.

The genes are TRBV6-5 and TRBJ2-1; 10 nucleotides line up with TRBD2. The CDR3 covers 15 residues. Germline CDR1 MNHEY, CDR2 SVGAGI. V gave up 3 bases and J gave up 9 bases; unmatched junction bases: 8. The CDR3 region has the DNA TGTGCCAGCAGTTATGGACTAGCGGCATCTCGTGAGCAGTTCTTC. This sequence encodes CASSYGLAASREQFF.

The rearrangement joins TRBV6-6 to TRBJ2-7, with TRBD2 matching over 11 bases. V dropped 5 bases and J dropped 4; count of bases not matched to a gene: 7. Germline V gives CDR1 MNHNY, CDR2 SVGAGI (reference sequence). The CDR3 totals 15 residues. The CDR3 DNA reads TGTGCCAGCAGTGTTGGTAGCGGGAGGGGGTACGAGCAGTACTTC. Amino acids: CASSVGSGRGYEQYF.

The gene calls are TRBV30 and TRBJ2-3, with TRBD1 matching 8 bases. Germline V CDR1 and CDR2: GTSNPN, SVGIG (reference sequence). The CDR3 length is 13 residues. V was pared by 4 bases and J by 5 bases, with 5 bases of the junction left unmatched. The CDR3 sequence is CAWKGRGQDTQYF. In nucleotides, the CDR3 is TGTGCCTGGAAGGGCAGGGGGCAAGATACGCAGTATTTT. Full variable domain (outside the CDR3, taken from reference TRBV30 and TRBJ2-3): SQTIHQWPATLVQPVGSPLSLECTVEGTSNPNLYWYRQAAGRGLQLLFYSVGIGQISSEVPQNLSASRPQDRQFILSSKKLLLSDSGFYLCAWKGRGQDTQYFGPGTRLTVL.

The chain couples TRBV30 to TRBJ1-3; 11 bases align to TRBD1. The CDR3 is 15 residues long. Germline CDR1 is GTSNPN and CDR2 is SVGIG (reference sequence). Trimming took 3 bases from V and 1 from J; bases not matched to a gene: 2. CDR3 protein: CAWSGQGASGNTIYF. CDR3 nucleotide sequence: TGTGCCTGGAGCGGACAGGGGGCGTCTGGAAACACCATATATTTT.

CDR3 DNA sequence: TGTGCCAGCAGCTTAGGTGACAGATATAGCAATCAGCCCCAGCATTTT. It specifies CASSLGDRYSNQPQHF. This chain connects TRBV5-6 to TRBJ1-5; the D gene is possibly TRBD1 (5 bases). This CDR3 has 16 amino acids. Germline V gives CDR1 SGHDT, CDR2 YYEEEE. The ends were cut back, 2 bases at V and 0 bases at J, with 12 bases in the middle. The full variable domain, its missing parts supplied by reference TRBV5-6 and TRBJ1-5, is DAGVTQSPTHLIKTRGQQVTLRCSPKSGHDTVSWYQQALGQGPQFIFQYYEEEERQRGNFPDRFSGHQFPNYSSELNVNALLLGDSALYLCASSLGDRYSNQPQHFGDGTRLSIL.

The chain is built from TRBV2 and TRBJ2-1; 7 bases match TRBD1. V lost 6 bases and J lost 7; bases outside the gene matches: 3. CDR3 length equals 12 residues. Germline V gene sequence: CDR1 SNHLY, CDR2 FYNNEI. CDR3 DNA: TGTGCCAGCAGGGAACAGGGGAATGAGCAGTTCTTC. Amino acid sequence: CASREQGNEQFF.

The CDR3 loop reads CASKKTSGRAGELFF. In DNA form, the CDR3 reads TGTGCCAGCAAGAAGACTAGCGGGAGGGCCGGGGAGCTGTTTTTT. The chain employs TRBV11-1 and TRBJ2-2, with 14 bases aligning to TRBD2. Germline CDR1 and CDR2: SGHAT and FQDESV (reference sequence). There are 15 residues in the CDR3. The J segment lost 6 bases and the V segment lost 7 bases, leaving 4 bases of the junction unmatched.

This clone has a single count. The chain carries TRBV7-2 and TRBJ2-1; 8 bases fit TRBD1. The CDR3 spans 14 residues. Germline CDR1 is SGHTA and CDR2 is FQGNSA. Losses at the gene ends were 3 bases for V and 7 bases for J; bases not matched to a gene: 5. The CDR3 spells CASSFRQGANEQFF. The DNA of the CDR3 is TGTGCCAGCAGCTTCAGGCAGGGGGCGAATGAGCAGTTCTTC.

The chain uses TRBV6-5 and TRBJ1-4; TRBD1 matches 7 bases. The germline V gene has CDR1 MNHEY and CDR2 SVGAGI. The CDR3 extends over 16 amino acids. The J segment lost 6 bases and the V segment lost 3 bases, leaving 10 bases of the junction unmatched. As DNA, the CDR3 is TGTGCCAGCAGTTATCCCCTGACAGGGAGAGATGAAAAACTGTTTTTT. Its protein is CASSYPLTGRDEKLFF.

J is TRBJ1-4 and V is TRBV5-4; no firm D call. Per germline, CDR1 SGHNT and CDR2 YYREEE (reference sequence). V was trimmed by 4 bases and J by 7 bases, leaving 11 bases between them. The CDR3 covers 13 residues. The chain's CDR3 is CASSPQGSEKLFF. CDR3 DNA sequence: TGTGCCAGCAGCCCTCAAGGGAGTGAAAAACTGTTTTTT.

Points on this clone: The junction departs from the called germline gene at one end, perhaps through a read error. The chain has TRBV7-7 and TRBJ2-1; 10 bases map to TRBD2. The CDR3 is 14 amino acids. Germline V gives CDR1 SSHAT, CDR2 FNYEAQ (reference sequence). The CDR3 coding sequence is TGTGCTAGCAGCGCACTAGCGGGGTACAATGAGCAGTTCTTC. This translates into CASSALAGYNEQFF.

This clone was detected only once. V is TRBV6-2 or TRBV6-3 and J is TRBJ2-1; TRBD2 matches 10 bases. Germline V lookup: CDR1 MNHEY, CDR2 SVGEGT. The length of the CDR3 is 16 residues. With V trimmed by 5 bases and J by 8 bases, 12 bases remained unmatched. The CDR3 loop reads CASSTSSSGRPDEQFF. CDR3 nucleotide sequence: TGTGCCAGCAGTACCTCCTCTAGCGGGAGACCCGATGAGCAGTTCTTC.

The V call is TRBV5-4, the J call TRBJ1-6; unclear D gene. Trimming took off 0 bases at V and 8 bases at J, with 9 bases between the two ends. Germline-derived CDR1 and CDR2 are SGHNT and YYREEE (reference sequence). The CDR3 length is 14 residues. CDR3 sequence reads: CASSLALGDSPLHF. In DNA form, the CDR3 reads TGTGCCAGCAGCTTGGCCCTCGGTGATTCACCCCTCCACTTT.

The chain couples TRBV7-9 to TRBJ2-7, with 8 bases fitting TRBD1. J gave up 6 bases and V 5 bases, and 6 bases lay outside the gene matches. The germline CDR1 and CDR2 sequences are SEHNR and FQNEAQ (reference sequence). This CDR3 has 13 amino acids. CDR3 sequence reads: CASSMGQVGEQYF. As DNA, the CDR3 is TGTGCCAGCAGCATGGGACAGGTAGGCGAGCAGTACTTC.

The chain links TRBV6-6 to TRBJ1-1, with D uncertain. The CDR3 is 12 amino acids. V was clipped by 7 bases and J by 0 bases, with 6 bases between them. Germline loops: CDR1 MNHNY, CDR2 SVGAGI (reference sequence). CDR3 in amino acids: CASTYMNTEAFF. CDR3 DNA: TGTGCCAGCACTTATATGAACACTGAAGCTTTCTTT.